What follows describes a single TCR beta chain. Its cognate antigen is unknown. Axillary draining lymph nodes of breast cancer patients supplied the node samples. TCRdb processed the multiplex PCR reads anew with MiXCR; each CDR3 protein has one entry. The table includes around 110,000 distinct CDR3 sequences, around 30% detected once. The data belong to a study of breast tumors, draining lymph nodes, adjacent tissues. Study-level findings and limits: Compared with lymph nodes, tumors were less diverse; compared with nontumor tissue, more. Compared with basal-like, luminal-like tumors shared significantly more repertoire with nontumor tissue. That most tumor T cells come from lymph nodes remained unproven. Data fit most tumor T cells coming from lymph node, expanding in tumor.

The CDR3 has 14 amino acids. Germline V gives CDR1 LGHDT, CDR2 YNNKEL (reference sequence). With 0 bases removed from V and 3 bases from J, the gap between germline ends came to 8 bases. The rearrangement uses TRBV3-1 and TRBJ1-1; D call uncertain. The specimen sequenced was axillary lymph node tissue. This TCR was sampled from a female donor with breast cancer. Some clones in this sample may be carry-over from other donors' samples. The DNA for the CDR3 is TGTGCCAGCAGCCAAGACCGGACGGACACTGAAGCTTTCTTT. Its translation: CASSQDRTDTEAFF.